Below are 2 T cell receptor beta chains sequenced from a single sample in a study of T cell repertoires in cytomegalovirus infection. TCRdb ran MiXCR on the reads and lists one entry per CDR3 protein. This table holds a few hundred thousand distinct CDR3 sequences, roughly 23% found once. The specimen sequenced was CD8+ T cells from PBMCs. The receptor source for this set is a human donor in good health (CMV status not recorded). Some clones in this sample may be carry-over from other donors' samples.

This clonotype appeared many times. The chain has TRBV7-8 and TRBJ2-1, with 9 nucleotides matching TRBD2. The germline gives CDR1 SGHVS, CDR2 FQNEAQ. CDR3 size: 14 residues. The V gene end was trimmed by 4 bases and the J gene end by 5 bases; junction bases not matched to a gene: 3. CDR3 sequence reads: CASSSIAGDNEQFF. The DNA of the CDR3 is TGTGCCAGCAGCTCCATAGCGGGGGACAATGAGCAGTTCTTC.

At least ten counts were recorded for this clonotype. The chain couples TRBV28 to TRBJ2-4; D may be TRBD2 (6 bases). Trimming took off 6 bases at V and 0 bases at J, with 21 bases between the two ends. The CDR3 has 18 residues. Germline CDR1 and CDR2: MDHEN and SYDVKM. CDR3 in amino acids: CASSHPTRDLLAKNIQYF. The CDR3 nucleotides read TGTGCCAGCAGCCATCCGACCCGGGACTTACTAGCCAAAAACATTCAGTACTTC. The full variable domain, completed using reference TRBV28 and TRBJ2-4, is DVKVTQSSRYLVKRTGEKVFLECVQDMDHENMFWYRQDPGLGLRLIYFSYDVKMKEKGDIPEGYSVSREKKERFSLILESASTNQTSMYLCASSHPTRDLLAKNIQYFGAGTRLSVL.